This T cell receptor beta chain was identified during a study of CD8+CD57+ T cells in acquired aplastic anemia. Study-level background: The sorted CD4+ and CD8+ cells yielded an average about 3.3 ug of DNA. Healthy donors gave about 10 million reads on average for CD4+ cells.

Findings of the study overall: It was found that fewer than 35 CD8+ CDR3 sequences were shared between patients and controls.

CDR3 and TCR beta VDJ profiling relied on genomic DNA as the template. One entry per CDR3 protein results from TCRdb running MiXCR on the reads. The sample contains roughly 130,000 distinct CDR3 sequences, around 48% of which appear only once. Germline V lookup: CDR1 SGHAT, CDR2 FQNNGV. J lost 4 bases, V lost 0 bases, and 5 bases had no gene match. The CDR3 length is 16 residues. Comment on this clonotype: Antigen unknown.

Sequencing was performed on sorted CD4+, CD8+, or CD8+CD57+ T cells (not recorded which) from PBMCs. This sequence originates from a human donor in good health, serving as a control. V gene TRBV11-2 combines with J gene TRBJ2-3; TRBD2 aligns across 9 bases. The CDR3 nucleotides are TGTGCCAGCAGCTTAGATCTTAGCGGGGGAGCAGATACGCAGTATTTT. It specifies CASSLDLSGGADTQYF.